This passage covers 28 T cell receptor beta chains from one sample sequenced in a study of blood T cell repertoires in COVID-19. Libraries were prepared by immunoSEQ multiplex PCR; TCRdb keeps only in-frame clonotypes and omits some of them. Of around 450,000 clones listed, about nine tenths are singletons. Sequencing input: PBMCs or T cells enriched from blood (not recorded which). The source of these receptors is a woman between 18 and 30 years old who had recovered from COVID-19.

This chain links TRBV19 with TRBJ1-2; D call uncertain. V gave up 8 bases and J gave up 6 bases, with 16 bases separating them. The CDR3 loop spans 13 amino acids. Germline lookup yields CDR1 LNHDA and CDR2 SQIVND (reference sequence). CDR3 in DNA: TGTGCCAGTTCTGCGTCCCAAATCAATGGCTACACCTTC. It is translated as CASSASQINGYTF.

V is TRBV30 and J is TRBJ2-7, with 7 positions matching TRBD2. CDR1 and CDR2 (germline): GTSNPN, SVGIG (reference sequence). The CDR3 has 14 amino acids. The J segment lost 0 bases and the V segment lost 5 bases, leaving 7 bases of the junction unmatched. CDR3 region: CAWGEGRGSYEQYF. The CDR3 coding sequence is TGTGCCTGGGGGGAGGGTCGCGGCTCCTACGAGCAGTACTTC.

The rearrangement uses TRBV5-1 and TRBJ2-3; D may be TRBD2 (7 bases). Trimming took off 4 bases at V and 6 bases at J, with 21 bases between the two ends. Germline CDR1 SGHRS, CDR2 YFSETQ. The CDR3 contains 16 residues. The CDR3 DNA reads as TGCGCCAGCAGCCCACTTAAGGGGGGGGTGGCGGATACGCAGTATTTT. This codes for CASSPLKGGVADTQYF.

The chain is built from TRBV7-2 and TRBJ1-5; D may be TRBD1 (6 bases). The CDR3 contains 17 residues. The V gene's germline CDR1 is SGHTA and CDR2 FQGNSA. V dropped 0 bases and J dropped 0 bases, with 12 bases sitting between them. The CDR3 loop reads CASSLASTGYSNQPQHF. DNA for the CDR3: TGTGCCAGCAGCTTAGCTTCGACAGGATATAGCAATCAGCCCCAGCATTTT.

The rearrangement uses TRBV6-2 or TRBV6-3 and TRBJ2-3; 9 bases fit TRBD2. In germline, CDR1 is MNHEY, CDR2 SVGEGT. The CDR3 sequence is 16 residues long. The trim removed 5 bases at V and 1 base at J, leaving 7 bases unmatched. The CDR3 region has the DNA TGTGCCAGCAGTGACCGGCGGGGGGGAGGCACAGATACGCAGTATTTT. Residues: CASSDRRGGGTDTQYF.

This chain uses TRBV29-1 with TRBJ1-1; no firm D call. CDR1 is SQVTM, CDR2 ANQGSEA, per germline. With 6 bases removed from V and 0 bases from J, the gap between germline ends came to 11 bases. The CDR3 is made up of 13 amino acids. CDR3 in DNA: TGCAGCGTCGCTTCCCTAATGAACACTGAAGCTTTCTTT. Its protein is CSVASLMNTEAFF.

The V and J genes are TRBV5-4 and TRBJ2-5; maybe TRBD1 (6 bases). This CDR3 has 16 residues. V was cut by 0 bases and J by 4 bases, with 16 bases left in between. The germline V gene encodes CDR1 SGHNT and CDR2 YYREEE (reference sequence). CDR3 residues: CASSLGQGNVLETQYF. The CDR3 DNA is TGTGCCAGCAGCTTGGGGCAGGGGAACGTCCTAGAGACCCAGTACTTC.

The chain carries TRBV29-1 and TRBJ2-1, with TRBD2 matching over 13 bases. V lost 0 bases to trimming and J lost 9 bases; unmatched junction nucleotides: 8. The CDR3 sequence is 16 residues long. Germline CDR1 reads SQVTM; CDR2 reads ANQGSEA. DNA of the CDR3: TGCAGCGTTGAAGACCTTTATGGACTAGCGGGGGTTGAGCAGTTCTTC. Protein sequence: CSVEDLYGLAGVEQFF.

The chain couples TRBV27 to TRBJ1-2; 7 bases agree with TRBD1. Germline CDR1 is MNHEY and CDR2 is SMNVEV (reference sequence). The junction had 10 bases not matched to a gene; V was cut back by 7 bases and J by 8 bases. CDR3 length equals 13 residues. The CDR3 nucleotides are TGTGCCAGCAAGGACACAGGGGAGTACGGCTACACCTTC. Protein sequence: CASKDTGEYGYTF.

The chain links TRBV7-9 to TRBJ2-7; D might be TRBD1 (5 bases). There are 14 residues in the CDR3. Germline loops: CDR1 SEHNR, CDR2 FQNEAQ (reference sequence). Deletions cut 3 bases from V and 4 bases from J, with 13 bases between. This chain's CDR3 is CASSFDSQKYEQYF. CDR3 bases: TGTGCCAGCAGCTTCGACAGTCAGAAATACGAGCAGTACTTC.

The V gene is TRBV28, the J gene TRBJ1-6; the D is unclear. From germline, CDR1 is MDHEN and CDR2 SYDVKM. This CDR3 has 12 amino acids. V lost 6 bases, J lost 7 bases, and 7 bases lay in between. This CDR3 reads CASRTGNSPLHF. DNA of the CDR3: TGTGCCAGCAGGACTGGAAATTCACCCCTCCACTTT.

Only a few counts were recorded for this clone. The genes are TRBV2 and TRBJ2-1; a weak D match, TRBD1 (6 bases). The CDR3 covers 15 residues. V lost 5 bases to trimming and J lost 8 bases, with 19 bases between them. Per the germline V gene, CDR1 is SNHLY and CDR2 is FYNNEI. In DNA, the CDR3 is TGTGCCAGCAGTACCGACAGGCAATGGTTCCATGAGCAGTTCTTC. Translating gives CASSTDRQWFHEQFF.

The rearrangement joins TRBV2 to TRBJ2-3, with 13 bases matching TRBD2. V dropped 1 base and J dropped 6; count of bases not matched to a gene: 7. The CDR3 runs 17 residues. CDR1 and CDR2 from the germline V gene are SNHLY and FYNNEI. CDR3 bases: TGTGCCAGCAGTGAAGAGGAACTAGCGGGGGGGCAGGATACGCAGTATTTT. Translation gives CASSEEELAGGQDTQYF. The full variable domain, with the rest looked up from reference TRBV2 and TRBJ2-3, is EPEVTQTPSHQVTQMGQEVILRCVPISNHLYFYWYRQILGQKVEFLVSFYNNEISEKSEIFDDQFSVERPDGSNFTLKIRSTKLEDSAMYFCASSEEELAGGQDTQYFGPGTRLTVL.

This clone was recorded once. The chain links TRBV7-9 to TRBJ2-7; 8 bases agree with TRBD1. Germline CDR1 SEHNR, CDR2 FQNEAQ (reference sequence). V gave up 5 bases and J gave up 1 base; unmatched junction bases: 10. The CDR3 consists of 16 residues. The CDR3 DNA reads as TGTGCCAGCAGCACTAGGACAGGGAGCCTATCCTACGAGCAGTACTTC. This codes for CASSTRTGSLSYEQYF.

The rearrangement uses TRBV7-9 and TRBJ1-4; 7 nucleotides line up with TRBD1. This CDR3 is built from 14 residues. Germline V gene data show CDR1 as SEHNR and CDR2 as FQNEAQ (reference sequence). The junction had 11 bases not matched to a gene; V was cut back by 4 bases and J by 12 bases. CDR3 nucleotides: TGTGCCAGCAGCTCTCCAGGGGGATCGCTTGAACTGTTTTTT. This gives the protein CASSSPGGSLELFF. Full variable domain (rest looked up from reference TRBV7-9 and TRBJ1-4): DTGVSQNPRHKITKRGQNVTFRCDPISEHNRLYWYRQTLGQGPEFLTYFQNEAQLEKSRLLSDRFSAERPKGSFSTLEIQRTEQGDSAMYLCASSSPGGSLELFFGSGTQLSVL.

The V gene is TRBV5-1, the J gene TRBJ2-7; 7 positions agree with TRBD1. The CDR3 spans 16 residues. CDR1 is SGHRS, CDR2 YFSETQ, per germline. V shed 0 bases and J 2 bases; nucleotides not matched to a gene: 8. CDR3 nucleotide sequence: TGCGCCAGCAGCTTGGGTTCCGGTCAGGGGGCCTACGAGCAGTACTTC. The encoded protein is CASSLGSGQGAYEQYF.

The chain combines TRBV4-1 with TRBJ2-5, with TRBD2 identical over 10 bases. V shed 1 base and J 3 bases; nucleotides not matched to a gene: 8. There are 17 residues in the CDR3. The germline gives CDR1 MGHRA, CDR2 YSYEKL. The CDR3 coding sequence is TGCGCCAGCAGCCAAGGTGGGCTAGCGGGGGCTAAAGAGACCCAGTACTTC. It yields the protein CASSQGGLAGAKETQYF.

The V gene is TRBV27, the J gene TRBJ1-6; tentatively, D is TRBD1 (5 bases). Trimming left V 10 bases short and J 9 bases short, with 16 bases between. The CDR3 totals 13 residues. Germline V lookup: CDR1 MNHEY, CDR2 SMNVEV (reference sequence). DNA of the CDR3: TGTGCCACAAGCCCCAGGGAGGGTTCACCCCTCCACTTT. It encodes CATSPREGSPLHF.

This clone showed up just once. The rearrangement uses TRBV5-6 and TRBJ1-2; D is unresolved. V lost 5 bases, J lost 1 base, and 24 bases lay in between. The CDR3 sequence is 18 residues long. CDR1 and CDR2 from the germline V gene are SGHDT and YYEEEE. CDR3 region: CASRELVSFRGFNYGYTF. The CDR3 nucleotides are TGTGCCAGCAGGGAGCTCGTTAGCTTCCGGGGATTTAACTATGGCTACACCTTC.

V and J are TRBV5-1 and TRBJ2-7; 8 bases fit TRBD2. This CDR3 has 15 residues. Germline V CDR1 and CDR2: SGHRS, YFSETQ. The V gene end was trimmed by 5 bases and the J gene end by 0 bases; junction bases not matched to a gene: 7. CDR3 DNA sequence: TGCGCCAGCAGACCGGGAGGGTGGAGCTCCTACGAGCAGTACTTC. This translates into CASRPGGWSSYEQYF.

The chain has TRBV28 and TRBJ1-1, with 7 bases lining up with TRBD1. V was pared by 2 bases and J by 10 bases, with 4 bases of the junction left unmatched. Germline CDR1 is MDHEN and CDR2 is SYDVKM. This CDR3 has 12 residues. The chain's CDR3 is CASSLRQGGAFF. For the CDR3, the DNA is TGTGCCAGCAGTTTAAGGCAGGGGGGAGCTTTCTTT.

The chain is built from TRBV18 and TRBJ2-1; no clear D gene. V lost 6 bases to trimming and J lost 3 bases, with 9 bases between them. The germline V gene encodes CDR1 KGHSH and CDR2 LQKENI. The CDR3 totals 13 residues. The CDR3 reads CASSPSFYNEQFF. The CDR3 nucleotides are TGTGCCAGCTCCCCCTCCTTCTACAATGAGCAGTTCTTC.

V gene TRBV19 combines with J gene TRBJ1-5, with D maybe TRBD1 (6 bases). The CDR3 consists of 17 residues. Germline CDR1 reads LNHDA; CDR2 reads SQIVND (reference sequence). The germline V and J ends were trimmed by 7 bases and 2 bases, with 21 bases remaining between them. As DNA, the CDR3 is TGTGCCAGTACGTACAGGGAAGGGTCGTTCGGCAATCAGCCCCAGCATTTT. Protein sequence: CASTYREGSFGNQPQHF. The complete variable domain, with remaining parts taken from reference TRBV19 and TRBJ1-5, reads DGGITQSPKYLFRKEGQNVTLSCEQNLNHDAMYWYRQDPGQGLRLIYYSQIVNDFQKGDIAEGYSVSREKKESFPLTVTSAQKNPTAFYLCASTYREGSFGNQPQHFGDGTRLSIL.

V usage is TRBV29-1 and J usage is TRBJ1-1, with D possibly TRBD1 on 5 matching bases. Looked up from germline, CDR1 is SQVTM and CDR2 is ANQGSEA. This CDR3 contains 13 residues. V was trimmed by 5 bases and J by 0 bases, leaving 10 bases between them. CDR3 nucleotide sequence: TGCAGCGTTACAAGACAGTTGAACACTGAAGCTTTCTTT. It encodes CSVTRQLNTEAFF.

The rearrangement uses TRBV7-2 and TRBJ1-6; D is possibly TRBD1 (5 bases). This CDR3 has 15 amino acids. The germline V gene encodes CDR1 SGHTA and CDR2 FQGNSA. V lost 1 base to trimming and J lost 7 bases, with 11 bases between them. The CDR3 sequence: CASSLEGRGNSPLHF. CDR3 in DNA: TGTGCCAGCAGCTTAGAGGGTCGGGGGAATTCACCCCTCCACTTT.

The genes are TRBV4-1 and TRBJ1-2; TRBD1 matches at 7 bases. CDR1 and CDR2 from the germline V gene are MGHRA and YSYEKL. J gave up 12 bases and V 6 bases, and 16 bases lay outside the gene matches. The CDR3 loop spans 14 amino acids. This CDR3 reads CASSTGALLQGNTF. DNA of the CDR3: TGCGCCAGCAGTACAGGGGCCCTCCTTCAGGGAAACACCTTC.

This clone was seen a few times. The chain combines TRBV9 with TRBJ1-6; D perhaps matches TRBD1 (6 bases). Trimming took off 3 bases at V and 10 bases at J, with 17 bases between the two ends. CDR3 length: 15 residues. Germline CDR1 is SGDLS and CDR2 is YYNGEE. The CDR3 nucleotides are TGTGCCAGCAGCGACCAGGGGATGACATACTCACCCCTCCACTTT. It codes for CASSDQGMTYSPLHF. Looking up the rest from reference TRBV9 and TRBJ1-6 gives the full variable domain: DSGVTQTPKHLITATGQRVTLRCSPRSGDLSVYWYQQSLDQGLQFLIQYYNGEERAKGNILERFSAQQFPDLHSELNLSSLELGDSALYFCASSDQGMTYSPLHFGNGTRLTVT.

The CDR3 sequence is CASSASDRGYEQYF. The CDR3 bases are TGTGCCAGCTCCGCCTCGGACAGGGGCTACGAGCAGTACTTC. This chain joins TRBV28 and TRBJ2-7, with TRBD1 matching over 9 bases. Germline CDR1 is MDHEN and CDR2 is SYDVKM. The CDR3 consists of 14 residues. V gave up 8 bases and J gave up 3 bases; unmatched junction bases: 8.